This TCR beta chain came from a study of Graves' ophthalmopathy and Graves' hyperthyroidism. Findings and caveats of the study: The 13-signature model separated ophthalmopathy from stable hyperthyroidism at 85% to 90% sensitivity and around 81% specificity.

Patients were excluded if they had other autoimmune diseases or uncontrolled infections, and likewise if pregnancy or lactation applied. This clonotype was seen ten or more times. Antigen: not known. Transcripts of RNA were the source for amplifying TCR beta CDR3 regions. Following a first-round RT-PCR that used HTBI primers, a second-round multiplex PCR was carried out. TCRdb called the multiplex PCR reads again in MiXCR, with one record for every CDR3 protein. The repertoire holds 400,000 to 500,000 distinct CDR3 sequences, over 20% seen once, with 3% in the top ten. CDR1 and CDR2 from the germline V gene are MNHEY and SVGEGT. CDR3 size: 13 residues. V was shortened by 5 bases and J by 5 bases, with 12 bases between the two germline ends.

This TCR derives from a woman between 18 and 29 years old with stable Graves' hyperthyroidism. The chain links TRBV6-2 or TRBV6-3 to TRBJ1-1; maybe TRBD1 (6 bases). The sample comprised peripheral blood. The CDR3 protein is CASSRGMWTEAFF. CDR3 bases: TGTGCCAGCAGTAGGGGGATGTGGACTGAAGCTTTCTTT.